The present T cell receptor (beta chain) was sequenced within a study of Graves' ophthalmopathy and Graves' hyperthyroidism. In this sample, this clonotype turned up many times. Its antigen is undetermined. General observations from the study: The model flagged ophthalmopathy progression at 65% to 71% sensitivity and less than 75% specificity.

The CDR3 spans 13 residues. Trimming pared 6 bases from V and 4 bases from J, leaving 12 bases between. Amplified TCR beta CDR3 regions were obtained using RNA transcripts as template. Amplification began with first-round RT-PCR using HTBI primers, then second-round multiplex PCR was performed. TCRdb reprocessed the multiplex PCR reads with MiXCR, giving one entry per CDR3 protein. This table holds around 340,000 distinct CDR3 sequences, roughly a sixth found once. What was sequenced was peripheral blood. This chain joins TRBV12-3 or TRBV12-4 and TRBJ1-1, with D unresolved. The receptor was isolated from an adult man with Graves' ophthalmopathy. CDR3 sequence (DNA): TGTGCCAGCAGATTGGACCCAATCACTGAAGCTTTCTTT. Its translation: CASRLDPITEAFF.